The 9 T cell receptor beta chains below were found in one sample sequenced in a study of blood T cells in healthy people across ages. A sample-barcoded 5' primer and a J-beta primer mix were used in a second PCR of roughly 7 to 11 cycles. TCRdb re-called the 5' RACE reads through MiXCR, storing one row per CDR3 protein. Of approximately 810,000 distinct CDR3 sequences in the sample, about 30% were seen once. Specimen: blood. The receptors here all came from an elderly woman in good health.

In its sample, this clonotype was seen a few times. This sequence may be a read error, since a much larger clone differs from it by one base. The rearrangement uses TRBV28 and TRBJ2-3, with a possible D match to TRBD2 (7 bases). Germline V gene lookup returns CDR1 MDHEN and CDR2 SYDVKM. Trimming took 9 bases from V and 2 from J, leaving 21 bases between them. The CDR3 extends over 16 amino acids. The CDR3 sequence is CASHPGGRPYTDTQYF. In nucleotides, the CDR3 is TGTGCCAGTCATCCCGGGGGGCGACCGTACACAGATACGCAGTATTTT.

This clonotype was picked up a small number of times. At one boundary the junction diverges from the germline segment, which might be a read error. This chain uses TRBV6-5 with TRBJ1-4, with D maybe TRBD1 (5 bases). The CDR3 spans 14 residues. Germline V CDR1 and CDR2: MNHEY, SVGAGI. The CDR3 loop reads CTSSYRRENEKLFF. The CDR3 nucleotides read TGTACCAGCAGTTACCGCAGGGAAAATGAAAAACTGTTTTTT.

In the case of this clonotype: Germline and junction disagree at one end, which may indicate a read error. The chain has TRBV7-3 and TRBJ2-5, with a possible D match to TRBD1 (5 bases). The end of the DNA is better explained by TRBJ2-7, so the J call may be wrong. The CDR3 runs 13 residues. Germline V gives CDR1 SGHTA, CDR2 FQGTGA. The CDR3 is CASSQVRGDEQYF. In DNA form, the CDR3 reads TGCGCCAGCAGCCAAGTAAGGGGCGACGAGCAGTACTTC.

A note on this clonotype: This may be a read error, as it is one base from a much larger clone. The chain's CDR3 is CASKNSTRWTQYF. CDR3 bases: TGTGCCAGCAAGAACTCCACTCGGTGGACCCAGTACTTC. The chain has TRBV6-2 or TRBV6-3 and TRBJ2-7; D is ambiguous. The DNA matches TRBJ2-5 better at its end, which makes the J call doubtful. The CDR3 is 13 residues long. The germline CDR1 and CDR2 sequences are MNHEY and SVGEGT.

This clonotype has ten or more counts. This rearrangement joins TRBV14 to TRBJ1-6; 9 nucleotides agree with TRBD1. CDR1 is SGHDN, CDR2 FVKESK, per germline. Trimming cost V 4 bases and J 14 bases; bases outside gene matches: 12. This CDR3 is 15 amino acids long. The CDR3 nucleotides are TGTGCCAGCAGCCCACAGGGGGCCTCAATTGGATCCCTCCACTTT. Translated, it gives CASSPQGASIGSLHF.

Regarding this clonotype: A read error is possible here, since a much larger clone lies one base away. The V call is TRBV4-2, the J call TRBJ2-3; 8 bases align to TRBD1. The CDR3 loop spans 16 amino acids. The germline V gene has CDR1 LGHNA and CDR2 YNFKEQ. The CDR3 region is CAGSQDHRGGTDTQYF. CDR3 coding DNA: TGTGCCGGCAGCCAAGATCACAGGGGGGGCACAGATACGCAGTATTTT.

This clonotype was found a few times. It may be a read error: a sequence one base away is much more abundant. The chain carries TRBV4-1 and TRBJ2-1, with 7 bases lining up with TRBD1. The CDR3 runs 16 residues. Looked up from germline, CDR1 is MGHRA and CDR2 is YSYEKL. The CDR3 DNA sequence: TGCGCCAGCGGCCAAGATAGGGGACAGCGAAGAGATGAGCAGTTCTTC. It is translated as CASGQDRGQRRDEQFF.

This clonotype was detected ten times or more. This chain joins TRBV2 and TRBJ2-5, with 10 bases lining up with TRBD1. Germline values: CDR1 SNHLY, CDR2 FYNNEI. Trimming removed 0 bases from V and 4 bases from J; junction bases left unmatched: 5. The CDR3 is 16 residues long. CDR3 sequence: CASSEAAGQGGETQYF. The CDR3 DNA follows: TGTGCCAGCAGTGAAGCAGCTGGACAGGGGGGAGAGACCCAGTACTTC.

Notes on this clonotype: This may arise from a read error, as a much more abundant clone is one base away. J is TRBJ2-6 and V is TRBV6-6, with D maybe TRBD1 (5 bases). Germline CDR1 MNHNY, CDR2 SVGAGI (reference sequence). The CDR3 has 17 residues. CDR3 region: CASSSRQILSGANVPTF. The CDR3 coding sequence is TGTGCCAGCAGTTCTAGACAGATCCTCTCTGGGGCCAACGTCCCGACTTTC.